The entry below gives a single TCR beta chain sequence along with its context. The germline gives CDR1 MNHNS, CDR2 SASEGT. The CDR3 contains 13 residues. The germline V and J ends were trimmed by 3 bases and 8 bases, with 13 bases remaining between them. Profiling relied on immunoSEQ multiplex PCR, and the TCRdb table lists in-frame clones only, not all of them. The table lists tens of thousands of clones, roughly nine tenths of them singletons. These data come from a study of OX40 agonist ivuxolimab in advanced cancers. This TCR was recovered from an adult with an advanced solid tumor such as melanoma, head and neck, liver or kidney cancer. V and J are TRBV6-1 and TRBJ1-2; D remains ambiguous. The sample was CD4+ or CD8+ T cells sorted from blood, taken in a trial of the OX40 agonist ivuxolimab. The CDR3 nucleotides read TGTGCCAGCAGTGACCTTGAGGTCGGAGGCTACACCTTC. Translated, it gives CASSDLEVGGYTF.